The 17 T cell receptor beta chains below all came from one sample that was sequenced in a study of shared clonotypes between healthy human individuals (dated by TCRdb to the early 2020s). Library construction relied on the immunoSEQ multiplex PCR assay. Sourced from immuneACCESS, this table was stored by TCRdb with only in-frame sequences that have V and J called. A share of the clones is absent; for the studies checked, an unresolved V gene accounts for under half, and the remainder has no known explanation. The sample table holds 190,000 or so clones, of which approximately 61% were seen once. 10% of the sample is in the top ten clones. The sequenced sample consisted of memory CD4+ T cells sorted from blood. This sample's cell subset or site label indicates: CD45RA-negative fraction. These TCRs come from a man younger than 40 in good health.

This clone was observed a single time. The chain joins TRBV28 to TRBJ2-1; 11 nucleotides align to TRBD2. Germline V gene sequence: CDR1 MDHEN, CDR2 SYDVKM. The CDR3 is 15 amino acids. V shed 6 bases and J 4 bases; nucleotides not matched to a gene: 5. The CDR3 DNA reads as TGTGCCAGCAGAGACCTAGCGGGGGGATACAATGAGCAGTTCTTC. As protein: CASRDLAGGYNEQFF.

This chain joins TRBV5-1 and TRBJ2-1, with 9 bases fitting TRBD1. CDR3 length: 16 residues. Per germline, CDR1 SGHRS and CDR2 YFSETQ. V shed 1 base and J 5 bases; nucleotides not matched to a gene: 7. This chain's CDR3 is CASSLFGTGTHNEQFF. The CDR3 nucleotides read TGCGCCAGCAGCTTGTTCGGGACAGGGACCCACAATGAGCAGTTCTTC.

The rearrangement joins TRBV5-1 to TRBJ2-3; D is ambiguous. V was trimmed by 7 bases and J by 5 bases, leaving 20 bases between them. CDR1 SGHRS and CDR2 YFSETQ come from the germline V gene. The CDR3 length is 15 residues. CDR3 DNA: TGCGCCAGCGCTGGCACCGCCAACCCCCGAGATACGCAGTATTTT. Translating it yields CASAGTANPRDTQYF. Full variable domain (missing parts from reference TRBV5-1 and TRBJ2-3): KAGVTQTPRYLIKTRGQQVTLSCSPISGHRSVSWYQQTPGQGLQFLFEYFSETQRNKGNFPGRFSGRQFSNSRSEMNVSTLELGDSALYLCASAGTANPRDTQYFGPGTRLTVL.

V and J are TRBV4-1 and TRBJ2-1, with D tentatively TRBD2 (5 bases). This CDR3 has 15 amino acids. Trimming removed 3 bases at V and 7 bases at J, with 16 bases between. Germline V gene lookup returns CDR1 MGHRA and CDR2 YSYEKL. CDR3 nucleotides: TGCGCCAGCAGCCAGGGAGTCGATACCTGGAATGAGCAGTTCTTC. Amino acids: CASSQGVDTWNEQFF.

A single count supports this clone. The V gene is TRBV11-2, the J gene TRBJ2-4; tentatively, D is TRBD1 or TRBD2 (5 bases each). With 5 bases removed from V and 6 bases from J, the gap between germline ends came to 8 bases. The CDR3 has 12 amino acids. CDR1 and CDR2 (germline): SGHAT, FQNNGV. DNA for the CDR3: TGTGCCAGCAGCCTCGGGACAAACATTCAGTACTTC. It is translated as CASSLGTNIQYF.

The V gene is TRBV20-1, the J gene TRBJ2-5; no clear D gene. Trimming stripped 6 bases from V and 5 bases from J, with 10 bases between. Germline V gene lookup returns CDR1 DFQATT and CDR2 SNEGSKA (reference sequence). The CDR3 is 11 amino acids. In DNA, the CDR3 is TGCAGTGCCCGCATAACCGAGACCCAGTACTTC. Amino acids: CSARITETQYF.

This clone was seen once. V is TRBV29-1 and J is TRBJ2-7; 9 positions agree with TRBD1. After removal of 8 bases from V and 1 base from J, the junction contained 15 bases not matched to a gene. Germline CDR1 is SQVTM and CDR2 is ANQGSEA. This CDR3 spans 16 amino acids. The CDR3 bases are TGCAGCATGCGAAGCGGCGGACAGGGGAGATCCTACGAGCAGTACTTC. Amino acid sequence: CSMRSGGQGRSYEQYF.

This clone appeared a few times. The J gene is TRBJ2-3, the V gene TRBV7-2; D is ambiguous. There are 12 residues in the CDR3. Trimming left V 0 bases short and J 8 bases short, with 6 bases between. The germline V gene encodes CDR1 SGHTA and CDR2 FQGNSA. The CDR3 coding sequence is TGTGCCAGCAGCTTAGCGCACTCTACGCAGTATTTT. Translating gives CASSLAHSTQYF.

This clone has just a few counts. The chain employs TRBV4-2 and TRBJ2-7; D is unclear. Looked up from germline, CDR1 is LGHNA and CDR2 is YNFKEQ. This CDR3 is 13 amino acids long. V was trimmed by 0 bases and J by 4 bases, leaving 7 bases between them. The CDR3 sequence is CASSQDKEYEQYF. In DNA, the CDR3 is TGTGCCAGCAGCCAAGATAAGGAATACGAGCAGTACTTC.

There are a few counts of this clone. The chain has TRBV6-6 and TRBJ2-1; weak D call: TRBD2 (6 bases). Trimming pared 5 bases from V and 7 bases from J, leaving 15 bases between. This CDR3 is built from 14 residues. Germline V gene data show CDR1 as MNHNY and CDR2 as SVGAGI (reference sequence). CDR3: CASSPRRERNEQFF. CDR3 bases: TGTGCCAGCAGTCCCCGTCGGGAGCGGAATGAGCAGTTCTTC.

The chain has TRBV27 and TRBJ2-3; 11 bases fit TRBD2. Germline V gives CDR1 MNHEY, CDR2 SMNVEV (reference sequence). Losses at the gene ends were 6 bases for V and 1 base for J; bases not matched to a gene: 9. CDR3 length equals 17 residues. CDR3 sequence reads: CASRPQTSGIRTDTQYF. CDR3 sequence (DNA): TGTGCCAGCAGGCCTCAGACTAGCGGGATTCGCACAGATACGCAGTATTTT.

The table lists this clone with many counts. This sample also contains other DNA sequences that code for the same CDR3. This chain uses TRBV29-1 with TRBJ2-1, with unresolved D. V lost 4 bases and J lost 0, with 13 bases in between. CDR1 SQVTM and CDR2 ANQGSEA come from the germline V gene. This CDR3 is 15 amino acids long. Here the CDR3 DNA reads TGCAGCGTTGGAGGAACTGAGAGCTCCTACAATGAGCAGTTCTTC. Its protein is CSVGGTESSYNEQFF.

In this sample, this clone turned up a few times. The chain is built from TRBV29-1 and TRBJ1-2; 7 bases line up with TRBD1. CDR1 and CDR2 (germline): SQVTM, ANQGSEA. V was clipped by 4 bases and J by 10 bases; unmatched bases: 6. The CDR3 runs 11 residues. CDR3 loop: CSVGTGYLYTF. As DNA, the CDR3 is TGCAGCGTTGGGACAGGTTATCTCTACACCTTC.

The chain uses TRBV5-1 and TRBJ2-4; TRBD2 agrees at 12 bases. After removal of 0 bases from V and 2 bases from J, the junction contained 3 bases not matched to a gene. Per germline, CDR1 SGHRS and CDR2 YFSETQ. This CDR3 region has 17 residues. This CDR3 reads CASSLGLAGDTKNIQYF. For the CDR3, the DNA is TGCGCCAGCAGCTTGGGACTAGCGGGAGATACCAAAAACATTCAGTACTTC.

Only a few counts were recorded for this clone. Other nucleotide sequences in the sample specify the same CDR3. DNA for the CDR3: TGTGCCAGCAGTGTAGCGGGAGGGACAGATACGCAGTATTTT. The encoded protein is CASSVAGGTDTQYF. The rearrangement links TRBV6-4 to TRBJ2-3, with TRBD2 matching 11 bases. Losses at the gene ends were 4 bases for V and 3 bases for J; bases not matched to a gene: 0. The CDR3 covers 14 residues. From germline, CDR1 is MRHNA and CDR2 SNTAGT.

The V call is TRBV6-5, the J call TRBJ2-1; D ambiguous. The CDR3 sequence is 16 residues long. CDR1 is MNHEY, CDR2 SVGAGI, per germline. V dropped 0 bases and J dropped 6 bases, with 15 bases sitting between them. This CDR3 is CASSYSRFSLPNEQFF. In nucleotides, the CDR3 is TGTGCCAGCAGTTACTCTCGATTCTCTTTACCCAATGAGCAGTTCTTC.

The chain recombines TRBV27 with TRBJ2-7; D is unclear. With 8 bases removed from V and 3 bases from J, the gap between germline ends came to 14 bases. The length of the CDR3 is 13 residues. Germline V CDR1 and CDR2: MNHEY, SMNVEV (reference sequence). The CDR3 sequence is CASSRVLNYEQYF. The CDR3 bases are TGTGCCAGCTCAAGAGTCTTGAACTACGAGCAGTACTTC.